In its sample, the clone carrying this TCR beta chain was seen many times. Antigen: not known. The data originate from a study of regulatory T cells in long-lasting Graves disease. Noted time point: newly diagnosed GD, antithyroid drugs for less than 3 months. Scientists built the TCR library using RNA that was extracted from PBMCs. CDR3 regions were amplified by Arm-PCR using iRepertoire HTBI primers to build TCR beta libraries. TCRdb itself ran the multiplex PCR reads through MiXCR, one entry per CDR3 protein. The data contain 200,000 to 250,000 distinct CDR3 sequences, approximately 20% of them singletons. Study results and limitations: It was in persistent disease that TRBV28, TRBJ1-2 and TRBJ2-5 were favored.

Germline V gene data show CDR1 as GTSNPN and CDR2 as SVGIG (reference sequence). The J segment lost 5 bases and the V segment lost 3 bases, leaving 7 bases of the junction unmatched. The CDR3 has 14 amino acids. V usage is TRBV30 and J usage is TRBJ2-5; 9 nucleotides line up with TRBD1. This clonotype was obtained from a female donor with Graves disease. This specimen was peripheral blood mononuclear cells (PBMCs), taken at new diagnosis, from a patient treated with antithyroid drugs. The CDR3 here is CAWREQGARETQYF. DNA for the CDR3: TGTGCCTGGAGAGAACAGGGGGCGAGGGAGACCCAGTACTTC.